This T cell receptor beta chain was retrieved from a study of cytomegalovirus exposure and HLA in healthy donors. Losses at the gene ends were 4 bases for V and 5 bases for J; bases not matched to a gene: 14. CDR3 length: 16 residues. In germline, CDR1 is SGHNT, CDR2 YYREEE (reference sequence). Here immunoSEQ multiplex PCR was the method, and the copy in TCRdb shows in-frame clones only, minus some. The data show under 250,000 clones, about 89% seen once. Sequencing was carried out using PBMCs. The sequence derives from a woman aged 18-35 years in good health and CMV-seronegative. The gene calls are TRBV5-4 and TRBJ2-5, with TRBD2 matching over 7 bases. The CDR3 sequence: CASSPLVTSPGETQYF. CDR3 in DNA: TGTGCCAGCAGCCCCTTAGTGACTAGCCCGGGGGAGACCCAGTACTTC.